This TCR beta chain was found in a study of blood T cell repertoires in COVID-19. Assay used: immunoSEQ multiplex PCR; TCRdb lists only in-frame clones, some missing. The sample lists 150,000 to 200,000 clones, 84% seen once, with roughly a fifth in the top ten. The CDR3 extends over 12 amino acids. CDR1 and CDR2 (germline): DFQATT, SNEGSKA (reference sequence). Between the trimmed V and J ends, which lost 3 bases and 4 bases, there was a span of 10 bases. The rearrangement uses TRBV20-1 and TRBJ2-7, with D possibly matching TRBD1 (6 bases). The sample consisted of peripheral blood. The sequence was collected from a woman older than 75 with acute or convalescent COVID-19. CDR3 sequence reads: CSASGQQYEQYF. CDR3 nucleotides: TGCAGTGCTAGTGGACAGCAGTACGAGCAGTACTTC.